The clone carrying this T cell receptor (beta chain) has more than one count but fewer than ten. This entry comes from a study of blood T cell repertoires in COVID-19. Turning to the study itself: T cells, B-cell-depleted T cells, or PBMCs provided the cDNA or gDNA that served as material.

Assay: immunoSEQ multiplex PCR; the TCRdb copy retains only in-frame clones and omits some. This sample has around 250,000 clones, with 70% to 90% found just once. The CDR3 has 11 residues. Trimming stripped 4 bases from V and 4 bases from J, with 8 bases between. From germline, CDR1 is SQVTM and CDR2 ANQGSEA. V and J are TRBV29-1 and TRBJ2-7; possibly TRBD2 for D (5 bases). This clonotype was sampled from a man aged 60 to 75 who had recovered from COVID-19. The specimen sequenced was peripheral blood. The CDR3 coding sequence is TGCAGCGTTGTAGGCGGGTACGAGCAGTACTTC. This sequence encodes CSVVGGYEQYF.